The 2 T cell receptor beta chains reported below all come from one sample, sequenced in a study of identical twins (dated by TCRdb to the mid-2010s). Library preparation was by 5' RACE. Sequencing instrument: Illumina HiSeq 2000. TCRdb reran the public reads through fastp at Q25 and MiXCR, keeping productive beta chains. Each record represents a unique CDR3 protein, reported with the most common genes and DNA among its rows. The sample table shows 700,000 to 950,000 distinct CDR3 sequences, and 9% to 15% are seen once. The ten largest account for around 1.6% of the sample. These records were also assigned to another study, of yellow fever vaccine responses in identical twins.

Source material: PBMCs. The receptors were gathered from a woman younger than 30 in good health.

In DNA form, the CDR3 reads TGCGCCAGCAGTCGGGTGGGTTTGGCTCAAGAGACCCAGTACTTC. Encoded protein: CASSRVGLAQETQYF. The chain links TRBV4-1 to TRBJ2-5; the D is unclear. The germline V gene encodes CDR1 MGHRA and CDR2 YSYEKL. The V gene lost 6 bases and the J gene lost 2 bases, with 16 bases spanning the gap. This CDR3 has 15 amino acids.

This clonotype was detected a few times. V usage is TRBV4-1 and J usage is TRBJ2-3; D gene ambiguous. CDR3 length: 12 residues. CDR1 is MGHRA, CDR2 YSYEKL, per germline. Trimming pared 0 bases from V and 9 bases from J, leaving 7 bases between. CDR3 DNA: TGCGCCAGCAGCCAAGATTATGACACGCAGTATTTT. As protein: CASSQDYDTQYF.